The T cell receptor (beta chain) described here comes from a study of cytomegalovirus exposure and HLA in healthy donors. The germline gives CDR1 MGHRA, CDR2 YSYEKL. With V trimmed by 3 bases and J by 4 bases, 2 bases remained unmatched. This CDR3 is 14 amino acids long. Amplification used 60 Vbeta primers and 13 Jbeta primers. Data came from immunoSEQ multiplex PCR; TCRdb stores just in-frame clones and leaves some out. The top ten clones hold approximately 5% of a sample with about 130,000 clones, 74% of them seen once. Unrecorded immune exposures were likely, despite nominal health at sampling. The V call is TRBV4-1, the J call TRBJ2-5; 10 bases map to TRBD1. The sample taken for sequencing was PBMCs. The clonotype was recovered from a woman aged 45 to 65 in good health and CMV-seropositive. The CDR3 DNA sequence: TGCGCCAGCAGCCAGACAGGGGGCGTAGAGACCCAGTACTTC. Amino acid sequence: CASSQTGGVETQYF.